These 31 T cell receptor beta chains originate from one sample sequenced in a study of shared clonotypes between healthy human individuals. Only in-frame clones appear in the TCRdb table, and some are missing; sequencing was by immunoSEQ multiplex PCR. The sample has about 1 million clones; 75% are singletons. Input material: memory CD4+ T cells sorted from blood. Stated subset: CD45RA-negative fraction. Receptors were obtained from a young man in good health.

The chain is built from TRBV4-1 and TRBJ1-6; 7 bases fit TRBD1. The J segment lost 6 bases and the V segment lost 0 bases, leaving 2 bases of the junction unmatched. CDR3 length: 15 amino acids. Germline V gene data show CDR1 as MGHRA and CDR2 as YSYEKL. The CDR3 is CASSQEQGVNSPLHF. The CDR3 bases are TGCGCCAGCAGCCAAGAGCAGGGGGTTAATTCACCCCTCCACTTT.

The V gene is TRBV5-6, the J gene TRBJ2-5; D possibly matches TRBD1 or TRBD2 (7 bases each). Germline assignment: CDR1 SGHDT and CDR2 YYEEEE. V was cut by 3 bases and J by 5 bases, with 17 bases left in between. The CDR3 has 15 amino acids. The CDR3 sequence: CASSWGGTARETQYF. Here the CDR3 DNA reads TGTGCCAGCAGCTGGGGAGGGACAGCCAGGGAGACCCAGTACTTC.

The chain carries TRBV7-9 and TRBJ2-3; 14 nucleotides align to TRBD2. CDR3 size: 17 residues. After removal of 4 bases from V and 4 bases from J, the junction contained 7 bases not matched to a gene. Germline CDR1 SEHNR, CDR2 FQNEAQ (reference sequence). The DNA for the CDR3 is TGTGCCAGCAGCTCCCGACTAGCGGGAGGGCTTCCAGATACGCAGTATTTT. It is translated as CASSSRLAGGLPDTQYF.

J is TRBJ2-3 and V is TRBV27, with TRBD2 matching 7 bases. After removal of 6 bases from V and 8 bases from J, the junction contained 11 bases not matched to a gene. This CDR3 comprises 14 residues. Germline assignment: CDR1 MNHEY and CDR2 SMNVEV (reference sequence). The CDR3 here is CASRPMGGLSTQYF. The CDR3 DNA reads TGTGCCAGCAGACCCATGGGGGGACTAAGTACGCAGTATTTT.

This chain joins TRBV5-4 and TRBJ2-1; perhaps TRBD1 as D (5 bases). Trimming removed 4 bases at V and 9 bases at J, with 14 bases between. The CDR3 sequence is 13 residues long. CDR1 and CDR2 (germline): SGHNT, YYREEE (reference sequence). The CDR3 DNA is TGTGCCAGCAGCCCAGACAGATTCGGTGAGCAGTTCTTC. It yields the protein CASSPDRFGEQFF.

This chain joins TRBV30 and TRBJ2-2; weak D call: TRBD1 (5 bases). CDR3 length: 13 amino acids. Trimming removed 4 bases at V and 6 bases at J, with 12 bases between. Germline V lookup: CDR1 GTSNPN, CDR2 SVGIG (reference sequence). The DNA of the CDR3 is TGTGCCTGGAATGGTCAGGGTCCCGGGGAGCTGTTTTTT. Encoded protein: CAWNGQGPGELFF.

The rearrangement links TRBV18 to TRBJ2-2; D perhaps matches TRBD1 (6 bases). The CDR3 runs to 17 residues. Germline V gene lookup returns CDR1 KGHSH and CDR2 LQKENI. The germline V and J ends were trimmed by 4 bases and 2 bases, with 17 bases remaining between them. This CDR3 reads CASSQQSGVLNTGELFF. The CDR3 DNA reads TGTGCCAGCTCACAACAGTCAGGGGTCCTTAACACCGGGGAGCTGTTTTTT.

The gene calls are TRBV10-1 and TRBJ2-3; D is unclear. CDR3 length equals 13 residues. Trimming shortened V by 2 bases and J by 0 bases, and 3 bases separated the two germline ends. The germline CDR1 and CDR2 sequences are WNHNN and SYGVQD (reference sequence). CDR3 DNA sequence: TGCGCCAGCAGTGAGGATAGCACAGATACGCAGTATTTT. Amino acid sequence: CASSEDSTDTQYF.

For this clone: The sample holds other DNA sequences that translate to the same CDR3. The chain carries TRBV9 and TRBJ2-2; TRBD1 is a possible D gene (5 bases). CDR1 SGDLS and CDR2 YYNGEE come from the germline V gene. The CDR3 consists of 14 residues. Deletions cut 7 bases from V and 0 bases from J, with 10 bases between. The CDR3 here is CASGRAPNTGELFF. The CDR3 coding sequence is TGTGCCAGCGGCAGGGCCCCGAACACCGGGGAGCTGTTTTTT.

V and J are TRBV5-1 and TRBJ2-3; D could derive from TRBD1 or TRBD2 (5 bases each). The germline V and J ends were trimmed by 3 bases and 2 bases, with 16 bases remaining between them. CDR3 length equals 16 residues. The germline V gene has CDR1 SGHRS and CDR2 YFSETQ. CDR3 region: CASSWGGGRNTDTQYF. The CDR3 nucleotides are TGCGCCAGCAGCTGGGGCGGCGGGCGGAACACAGATACGCAGTATTTT.

The rearrangement uses TRBV5-1 and TRBJ2-5; 10 nucleotides match TRBD1. Germline trimming cut 3 bases from V and 4 bases from J; bases unmatched to any gene: 9. This CDR3 is 16 amino acids long. Germline V lookup: CDR1 SGHRS, CDR2 YFSETQ. CDR3 DNA: TGCGCCAGCAGCTCTCGGACAGGGGGATTTCGAGAGACCCAGTACTTC. It specifies CASSSRTGGFRETQYF.

The V call is TRBV18, the J call TRBJ2-3, with D possibly being TRBD2 (6 bases). This CDR3 spans 16 amino acids. CDR1 KGHSH and CDR2 LQKENI come from the germline V gene. V lost 2 bases and J lost 3, with 15 bases in between. The CDR3 sequence: CASSPMKGGGTDTQYF. As DNA, the CDR3 is TGTGCCAGCTCACCAATGAAGGGAGGTGGGACAGATACGCAGTATTTT. Looking up the rest from reference TRBV18 and TRBJ2-3 gives the full variable domain: NAGVMQNPRHLVRRRGQEARLRCSPMKGHSHVYWYRQLPEEGLKFMVYLQKENIIDESGMPKERFSAEFPKEGPSILRIQQVVRGDSAAYFCASSPMKGGGTDTQYFGPGTRLTVL.

The chain uses TRBV25-1 and TRBJ1-2, with D possibly matching TRBD1 (6 bases). V was pared by 3 bases and J by 6 bases, with 11 bases between. The CDR3 has 13 amino acids. The germline CDR1 and CDR2 sequences are MGHDK and SYGVNS. The CDR3 DNA reads TGTGCCAGCAGTGACGACAGGAAGAATGGCTACACCTTC. Protein product: CASSDDRKNGYTF.

This clone has just one count. The chain carries TRBV5-6 and TRBJ1-1; D uncertain. In germline, CDR1 is SGHDT, CDR2 YYEEEE. The CDR3 sequence is 16 residues long. The V gene lost 4 bases and the J gene lost 3 bases, with 19 bases spanning the gap. CDR3 DNA sequence: TGTGCCAGCAGCACCCCGGGCCACGGCGGGGACACTGAAGCTTTCTTT. It yields the protein CASSTPGHGGDTEAFF. Drawing the rest from reference TRBV5-6 and TRBJ1-1, the complete variable domain is DAGVTQSPTHLIKTRGQQVTLRCSPKSGHDTVSWYQQALGQGPQFIFQYYEEEERQRGNFPDRFSGHQFPNYSSELNVNALLLGDSALYLCASSTPGHGGDTEAFFGQGTRLTVV.

CDR3 sequence: CASSPGGAKLFF. The CDR3 DNA is TGTGCCAGCAGCCCAGGGGGCGCAAAACTGTTTTTT. The rearrangement uses TRBV28 and TRBJ1-4; 8 nucleotides align to TRBD1. This CDR3 is built from 12 residues. After removal of 6 bases from V and 10 bases from J, the junction contained 4 bases not matched to a gene. Looked up from germline, CDR1 is MDHEN and CDR2 is SYDVKM.

The rearrangement joins TRBV11-3 to TRBJ2-7; unclear D gene. Trimming left V 2 bases short and J 0 bases short, with 11 bases between. This CDR3 region has 15 residues. Germline V CDR1 and CDR2: SGHNT, YENEEA. The CDR3 nucleotides are TGTGCCAGCAGCTTAAACGCCAGAAGCTCCTACGAGCAGTACTTC. Its protein product is CASSLNARSSYEQYF. The whole variable domain, remainder taken from reference TRBV11-3 and TRBJ2-7, is EAGVVQSPRYKIIEKKQPVAFWCNPISGHNTLYWYLQNLGQGPELLIRYENEEAVDDSQLPKDRFSAERLKGVDSTLKIQPAELGDSAVYLCASSLNARSSYEQYFGPGTRLTVT.

A note on this clone: The junction differs from germline at one of its ends, possibly a read error. The J gene is TRBJ2-4, the V gene TRBV6-1, with D uncertain. From germline, CDR1 is MNHNS and CDR2 SASEGT. The CDR3 contains 12 residues. The DNA of the CDR3 is TGTGCCAGCAGACAACGAGGAACTACGAGGCACTTC. Protein product: CASRQRGTTRHF.

The V gene is TRBV7-2, the J gene TRBJ2-4; no firm D call. The CDR3 totals 14 residues. Looked up from germline, CDR1 is SGHTA and CDR2 is FQGNSA. Trimming took 6 bases from V and 5 from J, leaving 14 bases between them. CDR3 nucleotides: TGTGCCAGCAGGCTCAATAGGGTTGAAAACATTCAGTACTTC. This encodes CASRLNRVENIQYF. The full variable domain, its missing parts supplied by reference TRBV7-2 and TRBJ2-4, is GAGVSQSPSNKVTEKGKDVELRCDPISGHTALYWYRQSLGQGLEFLIYFQGNSAPDKSGLPSDRFSAERTGGSVSTLTIQRTQQEDSAVYLCASRLNRVENIQYFGAGTRLSVL.

Comments on this clone: Other DNA sequences in this sample translate to the same CDR3. This rearrangement joins TRBV7-2 to TRBJ1-3; D is unclear. V dropped 4 bases and J dropped 4 bases, with 8 bases sitting between them. Germline assignment: CDR1 SGHTA and CDR2 FQGNSA. This CDR3 has 13 amino acids. The CDR3 here is CASSSSSGNTIYF. The CDR3 DNA reads as TGTGCCAGCAGCTCTTCGTCCGGAAACACCATATATTTT.

This clone was recorded at least ten times. The chain uses TRBV6-5 and TRBJ2-4; D is unresolved. V lost 4 bases to trimming and J lost 7 bases, with 17 bases between them. CDR1 MNHEY and CDR2 SVGAGI come from the germline V gene. This CDR3 has 15 amino acids. The CDR3 sequence is CASSLIGPGANIQYF. The DNA of the CDR3 is TGTGCCAGCAGTTTAATAGGCCCCGGCGCCAACATTCAGTACTTC.

This clone was observed a single time. With a far larger clone one base away, a read error is the likely cause. V usage is TRBV25-1 and J usage is TRBJ2-7, with D possibly called TRBD1 or TRBD2 (5 bases each). The CDR3 is 13 amino acids. V was pared by 6 bases and J by 0 bases, with 9 bases between. Germline values: CDR1 MGHDK, CDR2 SYGVNS. CDR3 coding DNA: TGTGCCAGCAGACCAGGGAGCTCCTACGAGCAGTACTTC. Protein sequence: CASRPGSSYEQYF.

The chain is built from TRBV7-9 and TRBJ2-5; D is possibly TRBD2 (6 bases). CDR3 length: 15 residues. V was cut by 0 bases and J by 5 bases, with 13 bases left in between. Looked up from germline, CDR1 is SEHNR and CDR2 is FQNEAQ (reference sequence). Here the CDR3 DNA reads TGTGCCAGCAGCTTAGCAGCAGGAGGGCGGGAGACCCAGTACTTC. Protein product: CASSLAAGGRETQYF.

The rearrangement uses TRBV7-9 and TRBJ2-7, with D uncertain. Germline CDR1 reads SEHNR; CDR2 reads FQNEAQ (reference sequence). The CDR3 consists of 15 residues. Deletions cut 2 bases from V and 0 bases from J, with 11 bases between. The chain's CDR3 is CASSLLTKGSYEQYF. CDR3 nucleotide sequence: TGTGCCAGCAGCTTACTCACTAAAGGCTCCTACGAGCAGTACTTC.

This chain joins TRBV10-1 and TRBJ2-3; no clear D gene. The CDR3 covers 13 residues. V lost 6 bases to trimming and J lost 3 bases, with 10 bases between them. Germline V gene lookup returns CDR1 WNHNN and CDR2 SYGVQD (reference sequence). CDR3 coding DNA: TGCGCCAGCAGCGGGCCGCTTACAGATACGCAGTATTTT. This codes for CASSGPLTDTQYF.

This sequence joins TRBV28 and TRBJ2-3; TRBD1 is a possible D gene (5 bases). V shed 5 bases and J shed 1 base, with 13 bases lying between them. This CDR3 is built from 15 residues. The V gene's germline CDR1 is MDHEN and CDR2 SYDVKM. The CDR3 protein is CASSPSGLGTDTQYF. CDR3 nucleotides: TGTGCCAGCAGTCCGTCAGGGTTAGGCACAGATACGCAGTATTTT.

This chain connects TRBV7-9 to TRBJ1-1, with D perhaps TRBD1 (6 bases). The CDR3 sequence is 15 residues long. Trimming pared 5 bases from V and 2 bases from J, leaving 15 bases between. Per germline, CDR1 SEHNR and CDR2 FQNEAQ (reference sequence). The CDR3 protein is CASSPGKGTNTEAFF. CDR3 DNA: TGTGCCAGCAGCCCAGGGAAGGGGACAAACACTGAAGCTTTCTTT.

The J gene is TRBJ2-4, the V gene TRBV5-4; 12 nucleotides match TRBD1. The CDR3 length is 17 residues. After removal of 3 bases from V and 7 bases from J, the junction contained 11 bases not matched to a gene. Germline assignment: CDR1 SGHNT and CDR2 YYREEE (reference sequence). CDR3 sequence: CASSYGGTGGIRNIQYF. In DNA, the CDR3 is TGTGCCAGCAGCTATGGCGGGACAGGGGGCATTCGGAACATTCAGTACTTC.

This clone was found once. This chain links TRBV15 with TRBJ2-4; D gene unclear. The V gene's germline CDR1 is LNHNV and CDR2 YYDKDF (reference sequence). V lost 0 bases, J lost 3 bases, and 12 bases lay in between. The CDR3 has 16 residues. The CDR3 sequence is CATSRDYSVGKNIQYF. CDR3 DNA sequence: TGTGCCACCAGCAGAGACTACAGCGTTGGCAAAAACATTCAGTACTTC.

V is TRBV7-6 and J is TRBJ2-5; no firm D call. CDR1 is SGHVS and CDR2 is FNYEAQ in the germline V gene. This CDR3 comprises 13 residues. The ends were cut back, 1 base at V and 5 bases at J, with 8 bases in the middle. The CDR3 protein is CASSLGPLETQYF. CDR3 coding DNA: TGTGCCAGCAGCTTAGGGCCTTTGGAGACCCAGTACTTC.

This clone turned up a few times. The chain couples TRBV15 to TRBJ1-3, with D maybe TRBD1 (6 bases). The CDR3 spans 13 residues. The ends were cut back, 6 bases at V and 2 bases at J, with 8 bases in the middle. CDR1 and CDR2 (germline): LNHNV, YYDKDF (reference sequence). CDR3 region: CATRGTPGNTIYF. The CDR3 nucleotides are TGTGCCACCAGGGGGACACCTGGAAACACCATATATTTT.

The chain has TRBV30 and TRBJ1-5; weak D call: TRBD1 (5 bases). The length of the CDR3 is 15 residues. Germline V gene lookup returns CDR1 GTSNPN and CDR2 SVGIG (reference sequence). Between the trimmed V and J ends, which lost 0 bases and 3 bases, there was a span of 12 bases. CDR3 in amino acids: CAWSVQKGNNQPQHF. CDR3 nucleotides: TGTGCCTGGAGTGTACAAAAGGGGAACAATCAGCCCCAGCATTTT. The full variable domain, its missing parts supplied by reference TRBV30 and TRBJ1-5, is SQTIHQWPATLVQPVGSPLSLECTVEGTSNPNLYWYRQAAGRGLQLLFYSVGIGQISSEVPQNLSASRPQDRQFILSSKKLLLSDSGFYLCAWSVQKGNNQPQHFGDGTRLSIL.